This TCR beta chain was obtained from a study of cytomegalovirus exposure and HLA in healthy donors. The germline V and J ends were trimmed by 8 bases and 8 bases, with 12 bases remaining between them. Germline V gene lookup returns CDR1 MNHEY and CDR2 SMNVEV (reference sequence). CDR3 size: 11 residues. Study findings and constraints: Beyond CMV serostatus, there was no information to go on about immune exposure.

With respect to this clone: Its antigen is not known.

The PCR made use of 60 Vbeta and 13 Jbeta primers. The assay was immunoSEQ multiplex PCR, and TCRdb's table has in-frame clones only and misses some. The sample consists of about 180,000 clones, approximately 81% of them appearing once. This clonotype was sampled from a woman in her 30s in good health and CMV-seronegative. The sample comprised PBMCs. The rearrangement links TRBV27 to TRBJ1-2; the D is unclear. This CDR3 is CASGNLAGYTF. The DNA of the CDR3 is TGTGCCAGCGGTAATCTAGCAGGCTACACCTTC.